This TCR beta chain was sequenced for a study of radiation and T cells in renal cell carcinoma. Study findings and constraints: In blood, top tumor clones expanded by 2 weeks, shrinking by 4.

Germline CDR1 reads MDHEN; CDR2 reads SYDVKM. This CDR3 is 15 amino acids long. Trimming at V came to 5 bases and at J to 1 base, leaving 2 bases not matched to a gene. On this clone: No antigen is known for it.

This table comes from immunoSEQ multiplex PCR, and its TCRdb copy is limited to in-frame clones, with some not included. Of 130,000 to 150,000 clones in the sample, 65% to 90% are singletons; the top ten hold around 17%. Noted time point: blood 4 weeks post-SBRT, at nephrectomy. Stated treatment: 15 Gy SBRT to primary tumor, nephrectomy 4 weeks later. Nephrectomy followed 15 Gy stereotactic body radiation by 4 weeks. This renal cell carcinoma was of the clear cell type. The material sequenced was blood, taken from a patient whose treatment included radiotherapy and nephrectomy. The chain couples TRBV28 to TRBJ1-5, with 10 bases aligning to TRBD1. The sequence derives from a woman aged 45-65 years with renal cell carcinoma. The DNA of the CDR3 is TGTGCCAGCAGTGCGGGACAGGGGAGCAATCAGCCCCAGCATTTT. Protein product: CASSAGQGSNQPQHF.